The T cell receptor (beta chain) described here comes from a study of graft-versus-host responses after intestinal transplantation. On the study more broadly: Recipients were given multivisceral, liver-intestinal, or isolated intestinal transplants.

CDR3 size: 12 residues. The germline V gene has CDR1 SGHRS and CDR2 YFSETQ. Trimming removed 3 bases from V and 9 bases from J; junction bases left unmatched: 2. TCRdb's table, derived via immunoSEQ multiplex PCR, lists solely in-frame clones and lacks some. Here the sample spans just under 100,000 clones, about nine tenths being singletons. This specimen was PBMCs, taken about 460 days after intestinal transplant. The clonotype was recovered from a human patient who received an intestinal transplant, so some T cells may come from the graft donor. V gene TRBV5-1 combines with J gene TRBJ1-1; 10 bases are shared with TRBD1. This CDR3 is CASSSDRGQAFF. The CDR3 DNA reads TGCGCCAGCAGCTCTGACAGGGGGCAAGCTTTCTTT.